This entry concerns a single TCR beta chain. Its antigen remains unidentified. Germline V lookup: CDR1 SNHLY, CDR2 FYNNEI. The CDR3 is 13 residues long. Trimming pared 1 base from V and 4 bases from J, leaving 8 bases between. Indicated treatment: roughly ten-day PBMC culture with coronavirus spike peptide pools or control peptides (ViraFEST assay). The sample is drawn from a study of vaccination and CD4 T cells after COVID-19. Overall study context: By nasal swab PCR, the convalescent patients were SARS-CoV-2 positive, with fewer than ten mild cases and one severe.

With the Oncomine TCR Beta short-read assay, DNA from cultured CD4+ T cells was sequenced. TCRdb redid the calling of the PCR reads with MiXCR, one entry per CDR3 protein. This sample has about 20,000 distinct CDR3 sequences; 29% occur once, and the top ten carry roughly 15%. This TCR was recovered from a human donor with COVID-19. This chain connects TRBV2 to TRBJ2-7; D possibly corresponds to TRBD2 (5 bases). The sequencing input was cultured CD4+ T cells from blood. CDR3 nucleotides: TGTGCCAGCAGTGAAGTCGGGGAATACGAGCAGTACTTC. Its translation: CASSEVGEYEQYF.